The sample holds a few counts of the clone carrying this T cell receptor (beta chain). Per the germline V gene, CDR1 is SGHAT and CDR2 is FQNNGV. Deletions cut 6 bases from V and 2 bases from J, with 11 bases between. The CDR3 totals 15 residues. The second PCR ran roughly 7 to 11 cycles with a sample-barcoded 5' primer and J-beta primers. TCRdb passed the 5' RACE reads through MiXCR, listing each CDR3 protein once. The table has roughly 1,100,000 distinct CDR3 sequences, about 25% seen once. These data originate in a study of blood T cells in healthy people across ages. These data are also associated with another study on T cells of mothers and their children. This second report adds: For related and unrelated pairs alike, thymic selection shapes TCR recombination output similarly.

The sequence derives from a girl aged 2-10 years in good health. The sample consisted of blood. The chain employs TRBV11-2 and TRBJ2-6, with D perhaps TRBD2 (7 bases). In nucleotides, the CDR3 is TGTGCCAGCAGATCCGGGGGGCCTGGGGCCAACGTCCTGACTTTC. Translation gives CASRSGGPGANVLTF.